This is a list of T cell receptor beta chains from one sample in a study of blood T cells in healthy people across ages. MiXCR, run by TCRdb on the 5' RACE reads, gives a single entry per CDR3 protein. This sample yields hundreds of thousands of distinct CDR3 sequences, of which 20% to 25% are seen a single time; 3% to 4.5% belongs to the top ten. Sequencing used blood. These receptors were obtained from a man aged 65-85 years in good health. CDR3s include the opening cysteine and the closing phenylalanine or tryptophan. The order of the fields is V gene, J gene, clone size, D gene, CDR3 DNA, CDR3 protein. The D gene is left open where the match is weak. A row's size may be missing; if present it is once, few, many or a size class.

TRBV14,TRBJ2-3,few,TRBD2,TGTGCCAGCAGCCCGTATAGCGGGAGGGGAGCGACAGATACGCAGTATTTT,CASSPYSGRGATDTQYF
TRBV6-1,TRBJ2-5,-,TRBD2,TGTGCCAGCACGGGACTAGCGGGATCGACCTCGGTGACCCAGTACTTC,CASTGLAGSTSVTQYF
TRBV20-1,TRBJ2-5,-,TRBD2,TGCAGTGCTAGAACTAGCGGGACAGAGACCCAGTACTTC,CSARTSGTETQYF
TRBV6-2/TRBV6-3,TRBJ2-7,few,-,TGTGCCAGCAGTTACTCGCGGGGGCTCGAGCAGTACTTC,CASSYSRGLEQYF
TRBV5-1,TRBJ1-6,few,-,TGCGCCAGCAGCTCAAGGGCGACAGCCAAGGCTGTGGATAATTCACCCCTCCACTTT,CASSSRATAKAVDNSPLHF
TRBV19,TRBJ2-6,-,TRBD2,TGTGCCAGTAGTACCTACCTTCTAGCGGGATCTGGGGCCAACGTCCTGACTTTC,CASSTYLLAGSGANVLTF
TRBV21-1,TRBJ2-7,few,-,TGTGCCAGCAAAACGCGGGAGTATACCTACGAGCAGTACTTC,CASKTREYTYEQYF
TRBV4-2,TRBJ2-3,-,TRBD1,TGTGCCAGCAGCCAAGATGACGCACAGGGGTTGATGCCCCAGTATTTT,CASSQDDAQGLMPQYF
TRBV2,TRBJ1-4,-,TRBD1,TGTGCCAGCAGGGCCACAGGGGTTCGAAATGAAAAACTGTTTTTT,CASRATGVRNEKLFF
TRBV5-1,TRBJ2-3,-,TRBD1,TGCGCCAGCAGTGGACAGGACAGCAAAGATACGCAGTATTTT,CASSGQDSKDTQYF
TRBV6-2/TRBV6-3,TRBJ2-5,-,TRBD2,TGTGCCAGCAGTCCCGCTCTAGCGGGGAAGTTCGAGACCCAGTACTTC,CASSPALAGKFETQYF
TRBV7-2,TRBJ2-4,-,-,TGTGCCAGCAGCTCAACCGGGAACCCAGCCAAAAACATTCAGTACTTC,CASSSTGNPAKNIQYF
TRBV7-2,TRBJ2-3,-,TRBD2,TGTGCCAGCAGCTTTTCTAGCGGGATTAGCACATATACGCAGTATTTT,CASSFSSGISTYTQYF
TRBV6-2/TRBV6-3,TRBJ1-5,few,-,TGTGCCAGCAGATTCAATCAGCCCCAGCATTTT,CASRFNQPQHF
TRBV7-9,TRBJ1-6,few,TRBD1,TGTGCCAGCAGCACAACGGACAGGTTGGATTCACCCCTCCACTTT,CASSTTDRLDSPLHF
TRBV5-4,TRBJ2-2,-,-,TGTGCCAGCAGCTTGGAGCCGAGGGGTTCCGGGGAGCTGTTTTTT,CASSLEPRGSGELFF
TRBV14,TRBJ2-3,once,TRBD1,TGTGCCAGCAGCCAAGATCTACGACAGGGGTCAGGAGATACGCAGTATTTT,CASSQDLRQGSGDTQYF
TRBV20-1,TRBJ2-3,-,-,TGCAGTGTTAGGACAGTACGGACAGATACGCAGTATTTT,CSVRTVRTDTQYF
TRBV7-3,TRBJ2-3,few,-,TGTGCCAGCAGCTTAAAAGGGCCCAGCACAGATACGCAGTATTTT,CASSLKGPSTDTQYF
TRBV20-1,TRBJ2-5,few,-,TGCAGTGCTAGAGTGGGTTCGGGGGTGGAGACCCAGTACTTC,CSARVGSGVETQYF
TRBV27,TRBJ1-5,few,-,TGTGCCAGCAGCCTGAGCTGGAGCAATCAGCCCCAGCATTTT,CASSLSWSNQPQHF
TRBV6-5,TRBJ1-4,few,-,TGTGCCAGCACCTCAGGGGCTAGGAATGAAAAACTGTTTTTT,CASTSGARNEKLFF
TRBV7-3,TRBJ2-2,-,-,TGTGCCAGCAGCTTGTACGGGAGCACCGGGGAGCTGTTTTTT,CASSLYGSTGELFF
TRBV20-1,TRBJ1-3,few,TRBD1,TGCAGTGCTATATGGGACAGGGGGGCCTCTGGAAACACCATATATTTT,CSAIWDRGASGNTIYF
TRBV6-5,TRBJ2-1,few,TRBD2,TGTGCCAGCAGTTACACACGGACTAGCGGGAGAAATGAGCAGTTCTTC,CASSYTRTSGRNEQFF
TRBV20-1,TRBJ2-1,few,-,TGCAGTGCTAGAGATCCGAGGGCTAGCAATGAGCAGTTCTTC,CSARDPRASNEQFF
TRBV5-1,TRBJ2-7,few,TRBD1,TGCGCCAGCAGCTTGGGAGGGACAGAATACGAGCAGTACTTC,CASSLGGTEYEQYF
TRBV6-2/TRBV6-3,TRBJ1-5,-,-,TGTGCCAGCAGTTCGCAGGGAATTAGCAATCAGCCCCAGCATTTT,CASSSQGISNQPQHF
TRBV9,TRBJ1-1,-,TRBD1,TGTGCCAGCAGCGTCGGGACAGGGTGGGACACTGAAGCTTTCTTT,CASSVGTGWDTEAFF
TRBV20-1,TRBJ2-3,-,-,TGCAGCAAGGTCCGGGGAGCAAGCACAGATACGCAGTATTTT,CSKVRGASTDTQYF
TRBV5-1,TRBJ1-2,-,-,TGCGCCAGCAGCCCGGAACAGGTTGGCTCTGGCTACACCTTC,CASSPEQVGSGYTF
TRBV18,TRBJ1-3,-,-,TGTGCCAGCCCACCACCGTCTGGAAACACCGTATATTTT,CASPPPSGNTVYF
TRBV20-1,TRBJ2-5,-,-,TGCAGTGCTAGCGGGAAGTCGCACCAAGAGACCCAGTACTTC,CSASGKSHQETQYF
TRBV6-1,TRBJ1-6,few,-,TGTGCCAGCAGTGATGGCGGGGGCGGAAATTCACCCCTCCACTTT,CASSDGGGGNSPLHF
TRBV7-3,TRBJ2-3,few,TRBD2,TGTGCCAGCAGCGTTGGAAACAGCGGGACGACAGATACGCAGTATTTT,CASSVGNSGTTDTQYF
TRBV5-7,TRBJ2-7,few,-,TGTGCCAGCAGCGCCAGGGCCTCCTACGAGCAGTACTTC,CASSARASYEQYF
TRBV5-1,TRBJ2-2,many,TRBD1,TGCGCCAGCAGCTTGGCAGGACAGGGGGCGTCCGGGGAGCTGTTTTTT,CASSLAGQGASGELFF